Presented here are 30 T cell receptor beta chains from one specimen sequenced in a study of neurological immune-mediated disorders. Time point described: longitudinal time-point 1 (baseline). TCRdb re-derived calls from the 5' RACE reads in MiXCR, one entry per CDR3 protein. The sample records over 70,000 distinct CDR3 sequences, roughly a tenth being singletons. The sample consisted of PBMCs. These receptors were collected from a man younger than 45 in good health.

This clonotype was seen ten or more times. This chain joins TRBV10-3 and TRBJ1-3; no reliable D call. The CDR3 covers 13 residues. The germline V gene encodes CDR1 ENHRY and CDR2 SYGVKD. V shed 7 bases and J shed 0 bases, with 7 bases lying between them. As DNA, the CDR3 is TGTGCCATCAAGCCGGGCTCTGGAAACACCATATATTTT. This translates into CAIKPGSGNTIYF.

The V gene is TRBV6-6, the J gene TRBJ2-1; D is unclear. Trimming pared 0 bases from V and 2 bases from J, leaving 14 bases between. Germline loops: CDR1 MNHNY, CDR2 SVGAGI (reference sequence). The CDR3 contains 17 residues. CDR3 bases: TGTGCCAGCAGTTACTCTCGCAGCCCCGGTCCCTACAATGAGCAGTTCTTC. This gives the protein CASSYSRSPGPYNEQFF.

The chain recombines TRBV7-2 with TRBJ2-7; 7 bases match TRBD2. With 5 bases clipped from V and 6 bases from J, the junction kept 7 bases outside the gene matches. CDR1 and CDR2 from the germline V gene are SGHTA and FQGNSA. This CDR3 region has 13 residues. CDR3 DNA sequence: TGTGCCAGCAGCCAAGGGACTACCCTCGAGCAGTACTTC. It yields the protein CASSQGTTLEQYF.

The chain joins TRBV29-1 to TRBJ2-5; D is unresolved. CDR3 length: 14 residues. V shed 7 bases and J shed 2 bases, with 17 bases lying between them. CDR1 is SQVTM and CDR2 is ANQGSEA in the germline V gene. The CDR3 sequence is CSANKHARQETQYF. CDR3 sequence (DNA): TGCAGCGCTAACAAACACGCAAGACAAGAGACCCAGTACTTC.

The table lists this clonotype with many counts. The V call is TRBV28, the J call TRBJ2-3, with 9 nucleotides matching TRBD1. Trimming removed 7 bases from V and 5 bases from J; junction bases left unmatched: 13. CDR1 is MDHEN, CDR2 SYDVKM, per germline. The length of the CDR3 is 16 residues. CDR3 sequence (DNA): TGTGCCAGCACACAACAGGGGGCGCAGGTGGGAGATACGCAGTATTTT. Residues: CASTQQGAQVGDTQYF. Full variable domain (rest looked up from reference TRBV28 and TRBJ2-3): DVKVTQSSRYLVKRTGEKVFLECVQDMDHENMFWYRQDPGLGLRLIYFSYDVKMKEKGDIPEGYSVSREKKERFSLILESASTNQTSMYLCASTQQGAQVGDTQYFGPGTRLTVL.

In its sample, this clonotype was seen many times. This rearrangement joins TRBV3-1 to TRBJ1-1; possible D gene TRBD1, 5 bases. This CDR3 comprises 14 residues. Trimming took 4 bases from V and 4 from J, leaving 13 bases between them. The germline V gene encodes CDR1 LGHDT and CDR2 YNNKEL (reference sequence). The CDR3 here is CASSPRRVGTEAFF. As DNA, the CDR3 is TGTGCCAGCAGCCCACGCAGGGTGGGCACTGAAGCTTTCTTT. Combining the CDR3 with reference TRBV3-1 and TRBJ1-1 gives the whole variable domain DTAVSQTPKYLVTQMGNDKSIKCEQNLGHDTMYWYKQDSKKFLKIMFSYNNKELIINETVPNRFSPKSPDKAHLNLHINSLELGDSAVYFCASSPRRVGTEAFFGQGTRLTVV.

Many counts were recorded for this clonotype. The chain couples TRBV24-1 to TRBJ1-1, with TRBD1 matching over 7 bases. In germline, CDR1 is KGHDR, CDR2 SFDVKD. CDR3 length equals 14 residues. Trimming at V came to 3 bases and at J to 8 bases, leaving 8 bases not matched to a gene. The CDR3 is CATSDPSTGEEAFF. The CDR3 DNA reads as TGTGCCACCAGTGATCCCTCCACAGGGGAGGAAGCTTTCTTT.

This clonotype came up many times. This rearrangement joins TRBV7-9 to TRBJ2-2; D is undetermined. CDR1 and CDR2 from the germline V gene are SEHNR and FQNEAQ (reference sequence). Trimming left V 7 bases short and J 5 bases short, with 8 bases between. This CDR3 has 12 residues. The CDR3: CASTPLTGELFF. DNA of the CDR3: TGTGCCAGCACCCCACTTACCGGGGAGCTGTTTTTT.

Many counts were recorded for this clonotype. V gene TRBV10-1 combines with J gene TRBJ1-6; possibly TRBD1 for D (5 bases). CDR1 and CDR2 (germline): WNHNN, SYGVQD (reference sequence). This CDR3 contains 14 residues. The V end was cut by 4 bases, the J end by 6 bases, with 10 bases between. In DNA form, the CDR3 reads TGCGCCAGCAGTGGGCAGGGATTTAATTCACCCCTCCACTTT. It encodes CASSGQGFNSPLHF.

This clonotype occurred many times. The chain employs TRBV6-1 and TRBJ2-6; D is possibly TRBD1 or TRBD2 (5 bases each). The CDR3 spans 17 residues. Trimming left V 1 base short and J 0 bases short, with 10 bases between. Germline loops: CDR1 MNHNS, CDR2 SASEGT. The CDR3 DNA sequence: TGTGCCAGCAGTGAAGTCTCGGGGCTCTCTGGGGCCAACGTCCTGACTTTC. This sequence encodes CASSEVSGLSGANVLTF.

This clonotype has ten or more counts. The chain uses TRBV27 and TRBJ1-5, with TRBD1 matching 7 bases. The junction had 6 bases not matched to a gene; V was cut back by 5 bases and J by 5 bases. The CDR3 is 14 amino acids. In germline, CDR1 is MNHEY, CDR2 SMNVEV (reference sequence). The CDR3 DNA sequence: TGTGCCAGCAGTCCCGGACAGGATGATCAGCCCCAGCATTTT. It codes for CASSPGQDDQPQHF.

Many counts were recorded for this clonotype. The gene calls are TRBV5-5 and TRBJ2-2; 7 bases fit TRBD1. Germline V CDR1 and CDR2: SGHKS, YYEKEE (reference sequence). The J segment lost 2 bases and the V segment lost 2 bases, leaving 3 bases of the junction unmatched. This CDR3 has 15 residues. Here the CDR3 reads CASSLNRGNTGELFF. Here the CDR3 DNA reads TGTGCCAGCAGCTTAAACAGGGGAAACACCGGGGAGCTGTTTTTT.

V is TRBV12-3 or TRBV12-4 and J is TRBJ1-3; D remains ambiguous. The CDR3 is 12 residues long. Trimming took off 2 bases at V and 12 bases at J, with 11 bases between the two ends. CDR3 region: CASSLMRDNIYF. The DNA for the CDR3 is TGTGCCAGCAGTTTAATGAGAGACAACATATATTTT.

In this sample, this clonotype turned up many times. The chain joins TRBV12-3 or TRBV12-4 to TRBJ1-3; TRBD1 is a possible D gene (6 bases). The CDR3 is 17 amino acids. V was pared by 3 bases and J by 0 bases, with 15 bases between. The CDR3 reads CASSFSGASLSGNTIYF. CDR3 in DNA: TGTGCCAGCAGTTTTTCAGGGGCCTCTCTCTCTGGAAACACCATATATTTT.

This clonotype was observed at least ten times. The V gene is TRBV10-1, the J gene TRBJ1-2; D possibly corresponds to TRBD1 (5 bases). This CDR3 region has 14 residues. V was clipped by 3 bases and J by 3 bases, with 11 bases between them. Germline values: CDR1 WNHNN, CDR2 SYGVQD (reference sequence). CDR3 region: CASSDDRSDYGYTF. The CDR3 DNA sequence: TGCGCCAGCAGTGATGACAGATCAGACTATGGCTACACCTTC.

This clonotype has at least ten counts. The genes are TRBV29-1 and TRBJ1-1; D call uncertain. The CDR3 spans 16 residues. The V end was cut by 7 bases, the J end by 1 base, with 22 bases between. CDR1 and CDR2 from the germline V gene are SQVTM and ANQGSEA. The CDR3 region is CSADPPSVGWNTEAFF. Written as DNA, the CDR3 is TGCAGCGCCGACCCACCTTCGGTGGGTTGGAACACTGAAGCTTTCTTT.

This clonotype was counted ten times or more. The rearrangement links TRBV6-4 to TRBJ2-3, with D perhaps matching TRBD1 (5 bases). The CDR3 spans 14 residues. The V and J ends lost 0 bases and 1 base respectively, with 5 bases between them. CDR1 and CDR2 from the germline V gene are MRHNA and SNTAGT. The DNA for the CDR3 is TGTGCCAGCAGTGACTCCAGGGGCACAGATACGCAGTATTTT. It is translated as CASSDSRGTDTQYF.

The chain joins TRBV10-3 to TRBJ2-7; D ambiguous. This CDR3 is 13 amino acids long. Trimming pared 2 bases from V and 0 bases from J, leaving 5 bases between. Germline values: CDR1 ENHRY, CDR2 SYGVKD. The CDR3 DNA reads as TGTGCCATCAGTGAGGACGGCTCCTACGAGCAGTACTTC. Amino acids: CAISEDGSYEQYF.

Concerning this clonotype: A much more abundant neighbour one base away suggests this may be a read error. The V and J genes are TRBV7-9 and TRBJ2-2, with D tentatively TRBD1 (6 bases). The CDR3 runs 16 residues. In germline, CDR1 is SEHNR, CDR2 FQNEAQ (reference sequence). The CDR3 here is CTSSHGQGRSTGELFF. In DNA form, the CDR3 reads TGTACCAGCAGCCACGGGCAGGGGCGCTCTACCGGGGAGCTGTTTTTT.

This clonotype showed up many times. The V gene is TRBV5-1, the J gene TRBJ2-7; D is undetermined. There are 15 residues in the CDR3. Looked up from germline, CDR1 is SGHRS and CDR2 is YFSETQ. Trimming removed 0 bases from V and 0 bases from J, with 10 bases in between. Here the CDR3 reads CASSLEQLSSYEQYF. CDR3 nucleotides: TGCGCCAGCAGCTTGGAACAGCTGAGCTCCTACGAGCAGTACTTC. Full variable domain (remainder filled in from reference TRBV5-1 and TRBJ2-7): KAGVTQTPRYLIKTRGQQVTLSCSPISGHRSVSWYQQTPGQGLQFLFEYFSETQRNKGNFPGRFSGRQFSNSRSEMNVSTLELGDSALYLCASSLEQLSSYEQYFGPGTRLTVT.

V is TRBV7-3 and J is TRBJ2-2, with 7 nucleotides matching TRBD1. This CDR3 contains 17 residues. Trimming removed 1 base from V and 4 bases from J; junction bases left unmatched: 9. Germline V lookup: CDR1 SGHTA, CDR2 FQGTGA. The CDR3 region is CASSLRPPSGGTGELFF. The DNA for the CDR3 is TGTGCCAGCAGCTTAAGGCCTCCCTCAGGGGGCACCGGGGAGCTGTTTTTT.

Many counts were recorded for this clonotype. The CDR3 region has the DNA TGTGCCTGGAGGAGCTCGAGTATCAGGGATGGCTACACCTTC. Translation gives CAWRSSSIRDGYTF. The chain links TRBV30 to TRBJ1-2; a possible D gene is TRBD1 (5 bases). The CDR3 runs to 14 residues. The V and J ends lost 3 bases and 6 bases respectively, with 17 bases between them. CDR1 is GTSNPN, CDR2 SVGIG, per germline (reference sequence).

This clonotype was seen many times. The J gene is TRBJ2-1, the V gene TRBV11-2, with 14 nucleotides matching TRBD2. V was pared by 4 bases and J by 5 bases, with 7 bases of the junction left unmatched. This CDR3 spans 17 amino acids. Germline CDR1 and CDR2: SGHAT and FQNNGV. The CDR3 bases are TGTGCCAGCAGCTATAAGGGACTAGCGGGAGCCAACAATGAGCAGTTCTTC. As protein: CASSYKGLAGANNEQFF.

This clonotype was counted many times. The chain couples TRBV5-5 to TRBJ2-1; 9 bases fit TRBD2. The CDR3 is 16 residues long. Germline CDR1 and CDR2: SGHKS and YYEKEE (reference sequence). Trimming removed 3 bases from V and 6 bases from J; junction bases left unmatched: 10. Here the CDR3 reads CASSYLAGGPVNEQFF. As DNA, the CDR3 is TGTGCCAGCAGCTACTTGGCGGGAGGGCCGGTCAATGAGCAGTTCTTC. The variable domain in full, with the rest retrieved from reference TRBV5-5 and TRBJ2-1, is DAGVTQSPTHLIKTRGQQVTLRCSPISGHKSVSWYQQVLGQGPQFIFQYYEKEERGRGNFPDRFSARQFPNYSSELNVNALLLGDSALYLCASSYLAGGPVNEQFFGPGTRLTVL.

This clonotype was counted ten times or more. The chain couples TRBV27 to TRBJ2-1; 7 bases line up with TRBD2. Germline CDR1 and CDR2: MNHEY and SMNVEV (reference sequence). The CDR3 has 17 amino acids. The J segment lost 4 bases and the V segment lost 0 bases, leaving 9 bases of the junction unmatched. CDR3 in amino acids: CASSLSGGGRRYNEQFF. CDR3 coding DNA: TGTGCCAGCAGTTTATCGGGGGGGGGTCGCCGGTACAATGAGCAGTTCTTC.

This clonotype was detected a few times. V is TRBV20-1 and J is TRBJ2-2; weak D call: TRBD2 (6 bases). CDR1 is DFQATT and CDR2 is SNEGSKA in the germline V gene (reference sequence). V was trimmed by 4 bases and J by 0 bases, leaving 12 bases between them. This CDR3 is 15 amino acids long. The CDR3: CSATGLASNTGELFF. The CDR3 DNA is TGCAGTGCTACGGGACTGGCGTCGAACACCGGGGAGCTGTTTTTT.

The table lists this clonotype with many counts. J is TRBJ2-1 and V is TRBV28; 7 bases match TRBD2. The J segment lost 0 bases and the V segment lost 4 bases, leaving 12 bases of the junction unmatched. CDR1 is MDHEN and CDR2 is SYDVKM in the germline V gene. The CDR3 has 18 amino acids. CDR3 region: CASSSVRGRGYSYNEQFF. CDR3 coding DNA: TGTGCCAGCAGTTCCGTAAGAGGGAGGGGATACTCCTACAATGAGCAGTTCTTC.

This clonotype was counted ten times or more. The chain employs TRBV27 and TRBJ1-1, with 9 bases lining up with TRBD1. V lost 6 bases, J lost 3 bases, and 17 bases stayed unmatched. Germline assignment: CDR1 MNHEY and CDR2 SMNVEV (reference sequence). The CDR3 runs to 18 residues. Here the CDR3 reads CASRVGWTGDIGDTEAFF. The DNA for the CDR3 is TGTGCCAGCAGAGTTGGATGGACAGGGGACATCGGGGACACTGAAGCTTTCTTT.

This clonotype was detected many times. The J gene is TRBJ2-7, the V gene TRBV6-1, with 8 bases lining up with TRBD1. Per germline, CDR1 MNHNS and CDR2 SASEGT. The V gene end was trimmed by 6 bases and the J gene end by 4 bases; junction bases not matched to a gene: 8. The CDR3 runs 14 residues. The CDR3 reads CASSAGTGGYEQYF. The CDR3 DNA sequence: TGTGCCAGCAGCGCCGGGACAGGAGGTTACGAGCAGTACTTC.

CDR3 nucleotide sequence: TGTGCCAGCTCACCCGCGCCGGGACAGGGAGATCAGCCCCAGCATTTT. This translates into CASSPAPGQGDQPQHF. The genes are TRBV18 and TRBJ1-5; 9 nucleotides align to TRBD1. Per the germline V gene, CDR1 is KGHSH and CDR2 is LQKENI. CDR3 length: 16 residues. The V segment lost 3 bases and the J segment 5 bases; nucleotides outside the gene matches: 8.